The next 2 T cell receptor beta chains were all read from a single sample in a study of CD8 T cells in ankylosing spondylitis. A single record per CDR3 protein comes from TCRdb applying MiXCR to the 5' RACE reads. The sample yields 30,000 to 45,000 distinct CDR3 sequences, approximately 16% seen once. Material for sequencing was blood. The receptors originated from a male donor with ankylosing spondylitis or in good health (not recorded which).

The CDR3 sequence: CASSSMGVVTEAFF. The CDR3 DNA is TGTGCCAGCAGCTCCATGGGGGTCGTCACTGAAGCTTTCTTT. The rearrangement joins TRBV7-9 to TRBJ1-1, with a weak D call TRBD1 (5 bases). The CDR3 totals 14 residues. Germline V gene lookup returns CDR1 SEHNR and CDR2 FQNEAQ (reference sequence). The V and J ends lost 4 bases and 4 bases respectively, with 13 bases between them.

This clonotype was recorded at least ten times. This sequence joins TRBV5-6 and TRBJ1-4; tentatively, D is TRBD1 (6 bases). V was trimmed by 0 bases and J by 8 bases, leaving 8 bases between them. The length of the CDR3 is 13 residues. Germline CDR1 reads SGHDT; CDR2 reads YYEEEE. The CDR3 is CASSLVDREKLFF. DNA of the CDR3: TGTGCCAGCAGCTTGGTTGACAGGGAAAAACTGTTTTTT.